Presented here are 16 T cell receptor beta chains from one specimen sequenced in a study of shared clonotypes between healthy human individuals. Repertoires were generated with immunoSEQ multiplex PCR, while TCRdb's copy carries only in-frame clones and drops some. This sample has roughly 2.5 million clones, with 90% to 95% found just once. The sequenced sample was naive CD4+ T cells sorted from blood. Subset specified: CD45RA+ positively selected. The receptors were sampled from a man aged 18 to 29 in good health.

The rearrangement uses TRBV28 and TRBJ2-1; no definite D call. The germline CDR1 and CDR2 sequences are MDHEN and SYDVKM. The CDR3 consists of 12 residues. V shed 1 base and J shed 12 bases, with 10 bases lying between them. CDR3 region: CASSLSSGLQFF. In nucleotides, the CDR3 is TGTGCCAGCAGTTTATCATCGGGTTTGCAGTTCTTC.

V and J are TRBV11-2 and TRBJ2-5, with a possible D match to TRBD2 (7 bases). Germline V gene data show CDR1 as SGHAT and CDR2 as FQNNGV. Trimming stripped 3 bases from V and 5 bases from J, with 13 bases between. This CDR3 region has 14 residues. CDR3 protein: CASSLGGATETQYF. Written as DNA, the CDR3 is TGTGCCAGCAGCTTGGGGGGGGCCACGGAGACCCAGTACTTC.

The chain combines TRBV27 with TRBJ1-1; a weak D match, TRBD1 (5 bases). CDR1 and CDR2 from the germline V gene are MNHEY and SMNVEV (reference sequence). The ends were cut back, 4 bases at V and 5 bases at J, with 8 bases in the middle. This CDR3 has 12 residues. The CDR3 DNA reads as TGTGCCAGCAGTTCGAGGGGAACTGAAGCTTTCTTT. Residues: CASSSRGTEAFF.

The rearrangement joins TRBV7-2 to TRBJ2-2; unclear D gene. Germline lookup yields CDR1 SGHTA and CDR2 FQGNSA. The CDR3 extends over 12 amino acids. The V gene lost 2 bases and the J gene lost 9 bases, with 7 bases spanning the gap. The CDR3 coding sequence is TGTGCCAGCAGCTTAAGACCGAGGGAGCTGTTTTTT. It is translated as CASSLRPRELFF. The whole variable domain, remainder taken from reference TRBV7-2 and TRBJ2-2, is GAGVSQSPSNKVTEKGKDVELRCDPISGHTALYWYRQSLGQGLEFLIYFQGNSAPDKSGLPSDRFSAERTGGSVSTLTIQRTQQEDSAVYLCASSLRPRELFFGEGSRLTVL.

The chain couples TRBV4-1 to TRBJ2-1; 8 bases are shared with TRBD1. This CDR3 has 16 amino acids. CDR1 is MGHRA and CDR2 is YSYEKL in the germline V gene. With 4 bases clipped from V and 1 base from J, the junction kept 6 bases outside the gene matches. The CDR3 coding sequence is TGCGCCAGCAGCCGCCCTGACAGGGGATCCTACAATGAGCAGTTCTTC. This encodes CASSRPDRGSYNEQFF.

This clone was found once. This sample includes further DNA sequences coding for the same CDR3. The CDR3 DNA sequence: TGTGCCAGCAGTTACTCCGACAGAAATAATTCACCCCTCCACTTT. The encoded protein is CASSYSDRNNSPLHF. This rearrangement joins TRBV6-5 to TRBJ1-6, with a possible D match to TRBD1 (5 bases). V lost 0 bases to trimming and J lost 5 bases, with 8 bases between them. The germline gives CDR1 MNHEY, CDR2 SVGAGI. This CDR3 comprises 15 residues.

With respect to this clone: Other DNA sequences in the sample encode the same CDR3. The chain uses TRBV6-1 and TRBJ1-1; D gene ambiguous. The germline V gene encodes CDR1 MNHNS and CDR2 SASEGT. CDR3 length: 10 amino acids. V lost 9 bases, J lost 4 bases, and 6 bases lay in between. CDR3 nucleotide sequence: TGTGCCAGTTTGGGCACTGAAGCTTTCTTT. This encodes CASLGTEAFF.

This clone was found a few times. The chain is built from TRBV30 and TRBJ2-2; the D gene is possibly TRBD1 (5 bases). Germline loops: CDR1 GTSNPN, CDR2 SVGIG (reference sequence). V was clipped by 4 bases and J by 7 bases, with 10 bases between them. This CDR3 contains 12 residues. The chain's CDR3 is CAWTDRGGELFF. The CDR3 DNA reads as TGTGCCTGGACAGATAGGGGCGGGGAGCTGTTTTTT. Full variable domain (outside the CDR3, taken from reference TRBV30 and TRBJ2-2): SQTIHQWPATLVQPVGSPLSLECTVEGTSNPNLYWYRQAAGRGLQLLFYSVGIGQISSEVPQNLSASRPQDRQFILSSKKLLLSDSGFYLCAWTDRGGELFFGEGSRLTVL.

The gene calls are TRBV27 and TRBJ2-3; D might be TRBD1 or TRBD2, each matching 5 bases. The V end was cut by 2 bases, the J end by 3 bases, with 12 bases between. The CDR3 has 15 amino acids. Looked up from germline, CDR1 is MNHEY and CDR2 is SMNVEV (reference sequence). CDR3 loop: CASSLEGRATDTQYF. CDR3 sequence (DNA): TGTGCCAGCAGTTTAGAGGGGAGAGCAACAGATACGCAGTATTTT.

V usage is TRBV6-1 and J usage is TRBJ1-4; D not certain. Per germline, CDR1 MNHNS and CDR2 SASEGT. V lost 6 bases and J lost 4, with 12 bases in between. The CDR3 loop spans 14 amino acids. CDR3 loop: CASSDGSNNEKLFF. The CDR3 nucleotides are TGTGCCAGCAGCGACGGCTCGAATAATGAAAAACTGTTTTTT.

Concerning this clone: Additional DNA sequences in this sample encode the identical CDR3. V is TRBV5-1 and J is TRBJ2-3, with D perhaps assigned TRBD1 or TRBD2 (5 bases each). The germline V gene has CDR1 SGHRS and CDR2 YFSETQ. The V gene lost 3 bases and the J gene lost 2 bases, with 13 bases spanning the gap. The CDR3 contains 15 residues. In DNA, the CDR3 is TGCGCCAGCAGCTGGGGGTCTGGGGACACAGATACGCAGTATTTT. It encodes CASSWGSGDTDTQYF.

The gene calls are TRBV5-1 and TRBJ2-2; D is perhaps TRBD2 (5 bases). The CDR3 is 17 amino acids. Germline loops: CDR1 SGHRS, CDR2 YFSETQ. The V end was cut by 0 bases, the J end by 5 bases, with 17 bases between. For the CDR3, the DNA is TGCGCCAGCAGCTTGGAAGGCGTGCGAACGGGGACCGGGGAGCTGTTTTTT. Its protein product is CASSLEGVRTGTGELFF.

In nucleotides, the CDR3 is TGTGCCAGCAGCTTAGCGCTACGTAGCTCTGGAAACACCATATATTTT. The encoded protein is CASSLALRSSGNTIYF. The chain joins TRBV7-2 to TRBJ1-3, with unresolved D. Germline lookup yields CDR1 SGHTA and CDR2 FQGNSA. Trimming cost V 0 bases and J 0 bases, with 9 bases left between them. The length of the CDR3 is 16 residues.

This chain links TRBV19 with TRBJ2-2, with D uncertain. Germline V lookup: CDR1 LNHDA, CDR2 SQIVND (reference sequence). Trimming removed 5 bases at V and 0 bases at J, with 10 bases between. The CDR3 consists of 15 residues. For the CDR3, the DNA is TGTGCCAGTAGTGCGCTAAACTCGAACACCGGGGAGCTGTTTTTT. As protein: CASSALNSNTGELFF.

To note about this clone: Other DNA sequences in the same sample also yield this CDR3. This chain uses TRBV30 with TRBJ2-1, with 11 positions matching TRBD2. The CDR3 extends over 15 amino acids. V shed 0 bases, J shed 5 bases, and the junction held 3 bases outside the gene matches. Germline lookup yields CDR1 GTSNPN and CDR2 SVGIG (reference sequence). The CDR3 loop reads CAWSVRLAGNNEQFF. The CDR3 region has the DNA TGTGCCTGGAGTGTACGACTAGCGGGGAACAATGAGCAGTTCTTC.

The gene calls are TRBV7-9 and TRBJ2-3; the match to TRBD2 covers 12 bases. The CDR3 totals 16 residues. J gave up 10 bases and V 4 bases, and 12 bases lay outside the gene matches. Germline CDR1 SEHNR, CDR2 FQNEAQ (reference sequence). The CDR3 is CASSSWTSGVFGAQYF. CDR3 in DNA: TGTGCCAGCAGCTCGTGGACTAGCGGGGTATTTGGCGCGCAGTATTTT.